Each of the 5 T cell receptor beta chains below was sequenced from the same sample in a study of T-cell memory formation after mild COVID-19. TCRdb passed the 5' RACE reads through MiXCR, listing each CDR3 protein once. The sample lists around 300,000 distinct CDR3 sequences; about an eighth were seen once. Sequenced: PBMCs or a T cell subset sorted from them (not recorded which). All receptors derive from a man younger than 35 who had mild COVID-19 (a few samples of this study predate the infection). Cell type and time point are not known.

This clonotype was detected ten times or more. The V call is TRBV5-1, the J call TRBJ2-2; D gene ambiguous. Germline V gene sequence: CDR1 SGHRS, CDR2 YFSETQ. V lost 4 bases to trimming and J lost 2 bases, with 15 bases between them. This CDR3 spans 16 amino acids. The CDR3 sequence: CASSPLASGNTGELFF. The CDR3, as DNA: TGCGCCAGCAGCCCCCTTGCTTCGGGTAACACCGGGGAGCTGTTTTTT.

In its sample, this clonotype was seen a few times. The chain employs TRBV10-3 and TRBJ2-3; no clear D. CDR3 length: 13 residues. Germline V gene data show CDR1 as ENHRY and CDR2 as SYGVKD. The V end was cut by 8 bases, the J end by 0 bases, with 9 bases between. The DNA of the CDR3 is TGTGCCATCGCAAGATCTAGCACAGATACGCAGTATTTT. Protein: CAIARSSTDTQYF.

This clonotype turned up a few times. The chain links TRBV28 to TRBJ2-5; D is undetermined. Deletions cut 8 bases from V and 4 bases from J, with 8 bases between. The germline V gene has CDR1 MDHEN and CDR2 SYDVKM. The CDR3 extends over 11 amino acids. The CDR3 DNA reads as TGTGCCAGCGGATACCGAGAGACCCAGTACTTC. Translation: CASGYRETQYF.

The chain couples TRBV29-1 to TRBJ2-3, with D perhaps TRBD1 (5 bases). This CDR3 contains 14 residues. V was trimmed by 2 bases and J by 1 base, leaving 10 bases between them. CDR1 and CDR2 from the germline V gene are SQVTM and ANQGSEA. CDR3 protein: CSVERGWGTDTQYF. CDR3 coding DNA: TGCAGCGTTGAAAGGGGCTGGGGCACAGATACGCAGTATTTT.

At least ten counts were recorded for this clonotype. The rearrangement uses TRBV7-2 and TRBJ2-2, with D maybe TRBD2 (6 bases). The CDR3 extends over 17 amino acids. V was shortened by 1 base and J by 4 bases, with 16 bases between the two germline ends. Per germline, CDR1 SGHTA and CDR2 FQGNSA. The CDR3 sequence is CASSLVRLAFSTGELFF. For the CDR3, the DNA is TGTGCCAGCAGCTTAGTCCGGCTAGCGTTCAGCACCGGGGAGCTGTTTTTT.